This TCR beta chain appears in the sequencing data of a study of T cell responses to AZD1222 COVID-19 vaccine. The germline V gene has CDR1 KGHDR and CDR2 SFDVKD. J lost 0 bases, V lost 4 bases, and 8 bases had no gene match. This CDR3 has 17 amino acids. TCRdb keeps only in-frame clones here, not all; method: immunoSEQ multiplex PCR. In the table there are almost 50,000 clones, approximately 80% of which are singletons. V usage is TRBV24-1 and J usage is TRBJ2-1; TRBD2 matches at 7 bases. The sequenced sample was peripheral blood, obtained on day 0 of MenACWY control vaccination. The receptor was isolated from an adult in good health. Written as DNA, the CDR3 is TGTGCCACCAGTGACTCCAGCGGGATAAGCTCCTACAATGAGCAGTTCTTC. Residues: CATSDSSGISSYNEQFF.